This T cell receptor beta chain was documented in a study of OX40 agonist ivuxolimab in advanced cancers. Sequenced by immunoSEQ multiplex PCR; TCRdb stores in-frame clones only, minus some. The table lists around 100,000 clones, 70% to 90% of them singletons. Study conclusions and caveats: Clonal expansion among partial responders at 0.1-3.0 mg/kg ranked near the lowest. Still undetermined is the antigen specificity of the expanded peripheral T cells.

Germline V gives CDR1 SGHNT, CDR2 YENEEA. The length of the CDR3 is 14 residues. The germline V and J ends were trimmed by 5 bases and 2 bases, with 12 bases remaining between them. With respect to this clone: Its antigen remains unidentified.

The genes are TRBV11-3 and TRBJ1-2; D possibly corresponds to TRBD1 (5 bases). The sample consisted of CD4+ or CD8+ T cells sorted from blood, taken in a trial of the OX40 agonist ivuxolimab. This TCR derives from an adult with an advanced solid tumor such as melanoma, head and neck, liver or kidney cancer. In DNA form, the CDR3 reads TGTGCCAGCAGCCCGCACGGGACCAACTATGGCTACACCTTC. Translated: CASSPHGTNYGYTF.